Many counts were recorded for the clone carrying this T cell receptor beta chain. As yet, its antigen is unknown. The data derive from a study of T cells in Graves' hyperthyroidism and ophthalmopathy. Turning to the study itself: Peripheral blood was taken when the disease was first diagnosed, before any treatment began. General study findings and limits: Most clonotypes that expanded in the thyroid above 0.001 also showed up in blood.

The CDR3 totals 17 residues. The V gene end was trimmed by 3 bases and the J gene end by 4 bases; junction bases not matched to a gene: 12. The germline V gene has CDR1 SNHLY and CDR2 FYNNEI. The cohort's ophthalmopathy patients, a group with duration under 3 months, had a Clinical Activity Score of at least 3 and a NOSPECS grade of at least 4. Amplification yielded TCR beta CDR3 regions, with RNA transcripts as the source. The study used the HTBI primer set for a first-round RT-PCR of the TCR CDR3. Using its own MiXCR run on the multiplex PCR reads, TCRdb lists one record per CDR3 protein. The table has hundreds of thousands of distinct CDR3 sequences, more than 15% seen once.

The chain couples TRBV2 to TRBJ2-7; the match to TRBD2 covers 10 bases. The sequence came from a woman in her forties with Graves' ophthalmopathy. Sequencing was performed on blood. CDR3 sequence reads: CASSELAGESGEYEQYF. CDR3 DNA sequence: TGTGCCAGCAGTGAGCTAGCGGGAGAATCTGGGGAATACGAGCAGTACTTC.